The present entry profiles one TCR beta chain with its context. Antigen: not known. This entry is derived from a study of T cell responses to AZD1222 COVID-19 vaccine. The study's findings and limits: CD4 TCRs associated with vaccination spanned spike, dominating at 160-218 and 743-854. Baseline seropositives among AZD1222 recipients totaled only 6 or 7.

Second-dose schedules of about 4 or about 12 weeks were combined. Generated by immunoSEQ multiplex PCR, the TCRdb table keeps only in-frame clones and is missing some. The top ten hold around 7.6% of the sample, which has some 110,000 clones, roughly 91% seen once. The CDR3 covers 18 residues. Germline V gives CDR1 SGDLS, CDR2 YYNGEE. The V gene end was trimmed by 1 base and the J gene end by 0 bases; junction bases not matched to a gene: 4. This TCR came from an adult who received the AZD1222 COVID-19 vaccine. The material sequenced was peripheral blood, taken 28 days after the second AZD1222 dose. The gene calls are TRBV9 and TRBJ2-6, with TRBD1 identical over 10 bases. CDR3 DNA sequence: TGTGCCAGCAGCGTATCTTGGACAGGGGGCTCTGGGGCCAACGTCCTGACTTTC. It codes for CASSVSWTGGSGANVLTF.